The entry that follows covers one TCR beta chain sequence. The antigen is unknown. The data were obtained in a study of T cells in Graves' hyperthyroidism and ophthalmopathy. Study overall: At initial diagnosis, before any treatment had begun, peripheral blood was obtained.

Template material for amplifying TCR beta CDR3 regions consisted of RNA transcripts. With the HTBI primer set, the TCR CDR3 went through a first round of RT-PCR. MiXCR, run by TCRdb on the multiplex PCR reads, gives a single entry per CDR3 protein. The repertoire holds hundreds of thousands of distinct CDR3 sequences, with about 20% as singletons. Study-level findings and limits: In the blood, most expanded thyroid clonotypes above 0.001 appeared as well. Stable hyperthyroidism and ophthalmopathy were separated using 13 V-J signatures.

Germline assignment: CDR1 MDHEN and CDR2 SYDVKM. With V trimmed by 6 bases and J by 5 bases, 10 bases remained unmatched. This CDR3 spans 14 amino acids. The chain joins TRBV28 to TRBJ2-7; 7 bases align to TRBD2. The sequencing input was blood. The source is a man aged 35-49 years with Graves' ophthalmopathy. The CDR3 protein is CASSGRRGGHEQYF. DNA for the CDR3: TGTGCCAGCAGCGGGAGGAGGGGAGGGCACGAGCAGTACTTC.